The next 32 T cell receptor beta chains were all read from a single sample in a study of patients and donors after allogeneic stem cell transplantation. TCRdb reprocessed the RT-PCR reads with MiXCR, giving one entry per CDR3 protein. This table holds some 230,000 distinct CDR3 sequences, around an eighth found once. Source material: blood, either unsorted or a sorted T cell fraction (not recorded which). The receptors stem from a human donor who was either an allogeneic HSCT recipient or a stem cell or donor lymphocyte infusion donor (not recorded which). It is not recorded whose cells these are; they may come from a transplant donor.

A few counts support this clonotype. The chain is built from TRBV11-3 and TRBJ2-2; D might be TRBD2 (6 bases). The CDR3 covers 16 residues. CDR1 is SGHNT, CDR2 YENEEA, per germline. Trimming pared 3 bases from V and 2 bases from J, leaving 13 bases between. CDR3 nucleotide sequence: TGTGCCAGCAGCTTGGGTGGAGCGGGTAACACCGGGGAGCTGTTTTTT. This encodes CASSLGGAGNTGELFF.

This clonotype was found many times. The V and J genes are TRBV5-1 and TRBJ1-2, with TRBD1 matching 8 bases. This CDR3 has 13 residues. Germline loops: CDR1 SGHRS, CDR2 YFSETQ. After removal of 3 bases from V and 7 bases from J, the junction contained 5 bases not matched to a gene. CDR3 protein: CASSWTGSAGYTF. The CDR3, as DNA: TGCGCCAGCAGCTGGACAGGGAGTGCTGGCTACACCTTC.

V and J are TRBV19 and TRBJ2-1; 14 nucleotides match TRBD2. Germline CDR1 reads LNHDA; CDR2 reads SQIVND (reference sequence). Trimming took 5 bases from V and 3 from J; bases not matched to a gene: 6. The CDR3 is made up of 17 amino acids. The CDR3 region is CASSLGTSGGRYNEQFF. CDR3 bases: TGTGCCAGTAGTCTCGGGACTAGCGGGGGACGCTACAATGAGCAGTTCTTC.

This chain uses TRBV5-1 with TRBJ2-3, with 11 nucleotides matching TRBD2. The germline V gene encodes CDR1 SGHRS and CDR2 YFSETQ. V gave up 0 bases and J gave up 4 bases; unmatched junction bases: 13. CDR3 length equals 19 residues. The chain's CDR3 is CASSLAWLAGGIHSDTQYF. For the CDR3, the DNA is TGCGCCAGCAGCTTGGCCTGGCTAGCGGGGGGTATCCATTCAGATACGCAGTATTTT.

This clonotype was seen a single time. The rearrangement uses TRBV6-1 and TRBJ2-2; 9 nucleotides agree with TRBD1. The J segment lost 4 bases and the V segment lost 5 bases, leaving 8 bases of the junction unmatched. Per the germline V gene, CDR1 is MNHNS and CDR2 is SASEGT. The CDR3 runs 16 residues. CDR3 bases: TGTGCCAGCAGTCAAAAAGGACAGGGGTCCACCGGGGAGCTGTTTTTT. It translates to CASSQKGQGSTGELFF.

This clonotype was detected a few times. V is TRBV9 and J is TRBJ2-1; 10 bases are shared with TRBD2. Trimming removed 4 bases from V and 7 bases from J; junction bases left unmatched: 8. This CDR3 has 15 residues. Germline CDR1 SGDLS, CDR2 YYNGEE. The CDR3 DNA is TGTGCCAGCAGCACGGGACTAGCGATAGGGAATGAGCAGTTCTTC. It yields the protein CASSTGLAIGNEQFF. The entire variable domain, with the rest obtained from reference TRBV9 and TRBJ2-1, is as follows: DSGVTQTPKHLITATGQRVTLRCSPRSGDLSVYWYQQSLDQGLQFLIQYYNGEERAKGNILERFSAQQFPDLHSELNLSSLELGDSALYFCASSTGLAIGNEQFFGPGTRLTVL.

The chain combines TRBV29-1 with TRBJ1-2; D not resolved. Germline-derived CDR1 and CDR2 are SQVTM and ANQGSEA. There are 12 residues in the CDR3. The V end lost 7 bases, the J end lost 1 base, and 10 bases lay between the germline ends. DNA of the CDR3: TGCAGCGCCGAACGGGGTAACTATGGCTACACCTTC. Translated: CSAERGNYGYTF.

This clonotype has just a few counts. The genes are TRBV3-1 and TRBJ2-1, with 10 bases lining up with TRBD2. After removal of 2 bases from V and 5 bases from J, the junction contained 3 bases not matched to a gene. Germline CDR1 reads LGHDT; CDR2 reads YNNKEL (reference sequence). CDR3 length equals 15 residues. CDR3 in DNA: TGTGCCAGCAGCCAACTAGCGGGAGCTAACAATGAGCAGTTCTTC. Translation: CASSQLAGANNEQFF.

This chain connects TRBV7-2 to TRBJ2-3; D remains ambiguous. Germline CDR1 reads SGHTA; CDR2 reads FQGNSA. V was shortened by 5 bases and J by 2 bases, with 11 bases between the two germline ends. The CDR3 spans 14 residues. CDR3 nucleotide sequence: TGTGCCAGCAGCCCCAGCGTAACCACAGATACGCAGTATTTT. It encodes CASSPSVTTDTQYF.

The chain uses TRBV19 and TRBJ1-1; D not resolved. V lost 0 bases to trimming and J lost 0 bases, with 8 bases between them. The CDR3 extends over 15 amino acids. Germline V lookup: CDR1 LNHDA, CDR2 SQIVND (reference sequence). CDR3 coding DNA: TGTGCCAGTAGTATAGACAGGTTCATGAACACTGAAGCTTTCTTT. Translation: CASSIDRFMNTEAFF. Supplemented by reference TRBV19 and TRBJ1-1, the full variable domain reads DGGITQSPKYLFRKEGQNVTLSCEQNLNHDAMYWYRQDPGQGLRLIYYSQIVNDFQKGDIAEGYSVSREKKESFPLTVTSAQKNPTAFYLCASSIDRFMNTEAFFGQGTRLTVV.

The chain recombines TRBV30 with TRBJ1-1; D might be TRBD1 (6 bases). Trimming took off 4 bases at V and 7 bases at J, with 16 bases between the two ends. CDR3 size: 13 residues. Per the germline V gene, CDR1 is GTSNPN and CDR2 is SVGIG (reference sequence). CDR3 bases: TGTGCCTGGACAGGACAGCGGTATGGTGAAGCTTTCTTT. This sequence encodes CAWTGQRYGEAFF. The variable domain in full, completed from reference TRBV30 and TRBJ1-1, reads SQTIHQWPATLVQPVGSPLSLECTVEGTSNPNLYWYRQAAGRGLQLLFYSVGIGQISSEVPQNLSASRPQDRQFILSSKKLLLSDSGFYLCAWTGQRYGEAFFGQGTRLTVV.

The chain links TRBV6-2 or TRBV6-3 to TRBJ2-2; 8 bases are shared with TRBD1. This CDR3 is built from 14 residues. V was pared by 6 bases and J by 3 bases, with 3 bases of the junction left unmatched. Germline V gene sequence: CDR1 MNHEY, CDR2 SVGEGT. DNA for the CDR3: TGTGCCAGCAGAAGACAGGGGCACACCGGGGAGCTGTTTTTT. It is translated as CASRRQGHTGELFF.

This chain connects TRBV12-3 or TRBV12-4 to TRBJ2-4; 7 bases match TRBD2. The CDR3 sequence is 15 residues long. The V gene end was trimmed by 4 bases and the J gene end by 3 bases; junction bases not matched to a gene: 6. Here the CDR3 reads CASSSSGAHKNIQYF. DNA of the CDR3: TGTGCCAGCAGTTCCAGCGGGGCACACAAAAACATTCAGTACTTC.

A few counts support this clonotype. The chain combines TRBV6-2 or TRBV6-3 with TRBJ2-1; 13 bases agree with TRBD2. V dropped 4 bases and J dropped 2; count of bases not matched to a gene: 8. Germline-derived CDR1 and CDR2 are MNHEY and SVGEGT. The CDR3 totals 18 residues. The CDR3 bases are TGTGCCAGCAGTTTGAGACTAGCGGGGGGCGGCACCTACAATGAGCAGTTCTTC. The encoded protein is CASSLRLAGGGTYNEQFF.

This clonotype was recorded a few times. This chain joins TRBV21-1 and TRBJ2-7; the D call TRBD2 from the table was never checked on the DNA. TRBV21-1 is assigned pseudogene status. The CDR3 consists of 15 residues. The CDR3 DNA is TGTGCCAGCAGCGAGGGACTAGCGGGAGCCAACGAGCAGTACTTC. As protein: CASSEGLAGANEQYF.

The chain carries TRBV9 and TRBJ2-7, with 12 bases identical to TRBD1. From germline, CDR1 is SGDLS and CDR2 YYNGEE. There are 15 residues in the CDR3. The ends lost 3 bases at V and 6 bases at J; junction bases unmatched: 7. The DNA for the CDR3 is TGTGCCAGCAGCGGTACGGGACAGGGGGCCATCGAGCAGTACTTC. The encoded protein is CASSGTGQGAIEQYF.

The gene calls are TRBV5-1 and TRBJ2-5; D unresolved. This CDR3 has 15 residues. Germline-derived CDR1 and CDR2 are SGHRS and YFSETQ. Trimming pared 4 bases from V and 9 bases from J, leaving 22 bases between. For the CDR3, the DNA is TGCGCCAGCAGCCCTCAGGTCCAGGCCGGGTCCCCCCAGTACTTC. The encoded protein is CASSPQVQAGSPQYF.

This clonotype was detected many times. The V call is TRBV20-1, the J call TRBJ1-5; possible D gene TRBD1, 5 bases. V was shortened by 3 bases and J by 1 base, with 16 bases between the two germline ends. The CDR3 runs 16 residues. Germline V gene lookup returns CDR1 DFQATT and CDR2 SNEGSKA (reference sequence). CDR3 in amino acids: CSASRGGGLSNQPQHF. The CDR3 DNA is TGCAGTGCTAGTAGAGGCGGGGGTTTAAGCAATCAGCCCCAGCATTTT.

This clonotype has a count of ten or more. V usage is TRBV9 and J usage is TRBJ1-2, with D possibly matching TRBD1 (5 bases). The CDR3 is made up of 15 amino acids. V gave up 0 bases and J gave up 2 bases, with 11 bases separating them. The germline V gene encodes CDR1 SGDLS and CDR2 YYNGEE. The CDR3 coding sequence is TGTGCCAGCAGCGTAGACGGCAGGGCAAACTATGGCTACACCTTC. As protein: CASSVDGRANYGYTF.

In this sample, this clonotype turned up a few times. The chain combines TRBV6-5 with TRBJ2-3, with 8 bases identical to TRBD1. Germline-derived CDR1 and CDR2 are MNHEY and SVGAGI. This CDR3 region has 12 residues. J lost 3 bases, V lost 8 bases, and 1 base had no gene match. The CDR3 loop reads CASRQGTDTQYF. As DNA, the CDR3 is TGTGCCAGCCGACAGGGGACAGATACGCAGTATTTT.

This clonotype was observed at least ten times. The chain carries TRBV20-1 and TRBJ1-1; possible D gene TRBD1, 5 bases. Germline V CDR1 and CDR2: DFQATT, SNEGSKA (reference sequence). CDR3 length equals 9 residues. The CDR3 spells CKRGTEAFF. The CDR3 DNA is TGCAAGCGGGGGACTGAAGCTTTCTTT.

Ten or more counts support this clonotype. The CDR3 protein is CASSLNDRGRTDTQYF. CDR3 DNA sequence: TGCGCCAGCAGCTTGAACGACAGGGGCCGCACAGATACGCAGTATTTT. This chain joins TRBV5-1 and TRBJ2-3, with TRBD1 matching over 8 bases. The CDR3 spans 16 residues. The junction had 5 bases not matched to a gene; V was cut back by 1 base and J by 1 base. The germline CDR1 and CDR2 sequences are SGHRS and YFSETQ.

The rearrangement links TRBV7-3 to TRBJ1-3; TRBD1 aligns across 11 bases. The germline CDR1 and CDR2 sequences are SGHTA and FQGTGA. After removal of 3 bases from V and 4 bases from J, the junction contained 5 bases not matched to a gene. The CDR3 extends over 16 amino acids. The CDR3 sequence: CASSLGQGGDGNTIYF. Here the CDR3 DNA reads TGTGCCAGCAGCTTGGGACAGGGGGGAGACGGAAACACCATATATTTT.

There are a few counts of this clonotype. The chain couples TRBV3-1 to TRBJ2-3; D perhaps matches TRBD2 (5 bases). Germline assignment: CDR1 LGHDT and CDR2 YNNKEL (reference sequence). CDR3 length: 17 amino acids. The V end was cut by 4 bases, the J end by 1 base, with 18 bases between. CDR3 DNA: TGTGCCAGCAGCCTTGAGGTCGGCGGGCTCCGCACAGATACGCAGTATTTT. Amino acids: CASSLEVGGLRTDTQYF.

This clonotype was detected a few times. The rearrangement joins TRBV5-6 to TRBJ2-7; D is perhaps TRBD1 (6 bases). Germline assignment: CDR1 SGHDT and CDR2 YYEEEE. The CDR3 is 15 residues long. V was cut by 1 base and J by 2 bases, with 13 bases left in between. The CDR3 nucleotides are TGTGCCAGCAGCTTGAACAGGGTTCTAACCTACGAGCAGTACTTC. Amino acids: CASSLNRVLTYEQYF.

This clonotype appeared many times. The chain joins TRBV12-3 or TRBV12-4 to TRBJ1-1; D unresolved. This CDR3 has 11 amino acids. Trimming pared 8 bases from V and 8 bases from J, leaving 12 bases between. The chain's CDR3 is CASGRKGEAFF. The DNA of the CDR3 is TGTGCCAGCGGAAGAAAGGGAGAAGCTTTCTTT.

This clonotype was counted only a few times. The chain combines TRBV5-1 with TRBJ2-1; D is unclear. The germline V gene encodes CDR1 SGHRS and CDR2 YFSETQ. The CDR3 is 12 residues long. V was shortened by 7 bases and J by 9 bases, with 14 bases between the two germline ends. The CDR3 here is CASRVIGREQFF. DNA of the CDR3: TGCGCCAGCCGGGTGATTGGCCGTGAGCAGTTCTTC.

This clonotype was seen ten or more times. The chain employs TRBV4-1 and TRBJ1-3; no reliable D call. CDR3 length: 14 amino acids. CDR1 MGHRA and CDR2 YSYEKL come from the germline V gene. V was shortened by 1 base and J by 2 bases, with 6 bases between the two germline ends. The CDR3 coding sequence is TGCGCCAGCAGCCAAGGACCGGCTGGAAACACCATATATTTT. Residues: CASSQGPAGNTIYF.

This clonotype has just a few counts. The rearrangement joins TRBV20-1 to TRBJ1-2; 8 nucleotides line up with TRBD1. V lost 1 base to trimming and J lost 2 bases; unmatched junction nucleotides: 3. The CDR3 is 14 amino acids. Germline-derived CDR1 and CDR2 are DFQATT and SNEGSKA (reference sequence). In DNA, the CDR3 is TGCAGTGCTAGAGGGACAGGGCCAAACTATGGCTACACCTTC. Translated: CSARGTGPNYGYTF.

This clonotype was counted between two and nine times. V gene TRBV5-4 combines with J gene TRBJ2-2; 8 nucleotides align to TRBD1. Germline CDR1 and CDR2: SGHNT and YYREEE (reference sequence). Trimming took 3 bases from V and 7 from J; bases not matched to a gene: 5. CDR3 length: 14 residues. The CDR3 here is CASSSRGQGGELFF. CDR3 nucleotides: TGTGCCAGCAGCTCCAGGGGGCAGGGCGGGGAGCTGTTTTTT.

This clonotype was recorded a few times. The V gene is TRBV12-3 or TRBV12-4, the J gene TRBJ1-1, with a weak D call TRBD1 (6 bases). The V gene lost 4 bases and the J gene lost 5 bases, with 17 bases spanning the gap. The CDR3 contains 15 residues. The CDR3 protein is CASSSGGAVYTEAFF. CDR3 nucleotides: TGTGCCAGCAGTTCGGGGGGGGCGGTTTATACTGAAGCTTTCTTT.

The sample holds a few counts of this clonotype. The chain employs TRBV19 and TRBJ2-1, with 7 bases that match TRBD1. The CDR3 runs 15 residues. The V and J ends lost 6 bases and 7 bases, in that order; junction bases with no gene match: 12. Germline loops: CDR1 LNHDA, CDR2 SQIVND (reference sequence). The CDR3 spells CASSDRAIRRNEQFF. The CDR3 DNA reads as TGTGCCAGTAGCGACAGGGCGATCCGCCGGAATGAGCAGTTCTTC.